The next 5 T cell receptor beta chains were all read from a single sample in a study of tumor-infiltrating lymphocytes in primary liver carcinoma. The template, 450 to 650 ng total RNA, yielded TCR beta cDNA made with a constant-region primer. Amplification in three nested multiplex PCR rounds with slightly modified ARM-PCR gave rise to TCR beta libraries. The first two PCR rounds, approximately 11 cycles each, used TRBV1-TRBV30 forward primers and a C-beta reverse primer. TCRdb used MiXCR to reprocess the multiplex PCR reads, holding one entry per CDR3 protein. Of fewer than 110,000 distinct CDR3 sequences listed, 55% to 80% are singletons. Unsorted bulk tissue (roughly 17-34 mg) underwent RNA and DNA co-extraction. Sequences were obtained from liver tumor tissue from sampling region 2. As to subset: tumor region T2, inferior pole. The receptors derive from a woman aged 55-70 years with primary liver carcinoma and hepatitis B virus infection.

As to this clonotype: One end of the junction is discordant with germline, which a read error may explain. V usage is TRBV12-3 or TRBV12-4 and J usage is TRBJ2-1; a weak D match, TRBD2 (6 bases). The CDR3 extends over 15 amino acids. CDR3 region: CASSIRRAGHNEQFF. CDR3 DNA: TGTGCGAGCAGTATAAGGAGGGCGGGCCACAATGAGCAGTTCTTC.

This chain joins TRBV20-1 and TRBJ1-2, with 9 bases fitting TRBD1. The V and J ends lost 3 bases and 8 bases, in that order; junction bases with no gene match: 7. This CDR3 comprises 13 residues. The V gene's germline CDR1 is DFQATT and CDR2 SNEGSKA (reference sequence). CDR3 in amino acids: CSASLGTGKGYTF. DNA for the CDR3: TGCAGTGCTAGCCTGGGGACAGGGAAGGGCTACACCTTC.

This clonotype has just a few counts. The chain carries TRBV28 and TRBJ1-3, with D perhaps TRBD1 (6 bases). CDR3 size: 18 residues. Germline-derived CDR1 and CDR2 are MDHEN and SYDVKM. The V and J ends lost 9 bases and 0 bases respectively, with 24 bases between them. In DNA form, the CDR3 reads TGTGCCAGTCGAGCGGGGGGCCCGGGGGGCACCTCTGGAAACACCATATATTTT. This codes for CASRAGGPGGTSGNTIYF. Drawing the rest from reference TRBV28 and TRBJ1-3, the complete variable domain is DVKVTQSSRYLVKRTGEKVFLECVQDMDHENMFWYRQDPGLGLRLIYFSYDVKMKEKGDIPEGYSVSREKKERFSLILESASTNQTSMYLCASRAGGPGGTSGNTIYFGEGSWLTVV.

Comment on this clonotype: A read error may account for a junction end that differs from germline. The rearrangement links TRBV29-1 to TRBJ2-1, with TRBD2 identical over 10 bases. CDR1 SQVTM and CDR2 ANQGSEA come from the germline V gene. The CDR3 has 19 amino acids. The DNA for the CDR3 is TGCAGTGTTGAGACGCACCGGGCTAGCGGGAGAGGGTCCTACAATGAGCAGTTCTTC. Residues: CSVETHRASGRGSYNEQFF.

Notes on this clonotype: In this CDR3 the conserved last residue, phenylalanine or tryptophan, is missing, so a read error is likely. This chain links TRBV4-2 with TRBJ2-2; TRBD2 might be the D (6 bases). Trimming removed 5 bases from V and 6 bases from J, with 19 bases in between. Per the germline V gene, CDR1 is LGHNA and CDR2 is YNFKEQ. The CDR3 is made up of 16 amino acids. DNA for the CDR3: TGTGCCAGCAGCTTAGAAACCGGGAGCCCTCCCGGGGAGCTGTTTTCT. Amino acid sequence: CASSLETGSPPGELFS.